The 7 T cell receptor beta chains in this list originate from one sample, sequenced in a study of CXCR3-negative and CXCR3-positive naive CD8 T cells. 5' RACE with UMI labels generated the TRB cDNA libraries. After re-calling the 5' RACE reads, TCRdb lists one entry per CDR3 protein, DNA absent. The sample has 70,000 to 100,000 distinct CDR3 sequences; the top ten hold 0.85% to 1.4%. Sample: naive CXCR3- CD8+ T cells from blood. Noted subset: CD45RO-CCR7+CD27+CD95- naive CD8+ T cells lacking CXCR3 (TNR3-). These receptors were collected from a human donor in good health. Some clones in this sample may be carry-over from other donors' samples.

The chain combines TRBV9 with TRBJ2-7; TCRdb calls TRBD1, which cannot be checked without DNA. Germline CDR1 is SGDLS and CDR2 is YYNGEE. The CDR3 sequence is 14 residues long. CDR3 amino acids: CASSAGTVSYEQYF.

This chain's CDR3 is CSVLHRGEQYF. The rearrangement uses TRBV29-1 and TRBJ2-7; without DNA, the TCRdb call of TRBD1 cannot be checked. This CDR3 spans 11 amino acids. Germline V gene sequence: CDR1 SQVTM, CDR2 ANQGSEA.

The V gene is TRBV4-1, the J gene TRBJ1-6; TCRdb names TRBD1, which stays unverified in the absence of DNA. This CDR3 is 14 amino acids long. CDR1 is MGHRA and CDR2 is YSYEKL in the germline V gene. The CDR3 loop is CAGSQGQGPSPLHF.

V usage is TRBV5-1 and J usage is TRBJ2-7; TCRdb lists TRBD2, though no DNA is available to test this call. Germline loops: CDR1 SGHRS, CDR2 YFSETQ. CDR3 length: 14 amino acids. The CDR3 loop reads CASSPWTAAYEQYF.

The chain carries TRBV5-1 and TRBJ2-7. This CDR3 comprises 15 residues. CDR1 is SGHRS, CDR2 YFSETQ, per germline. The CDR3 here is CASSLAGSSSYEQYF.

The chain carries TRBV12-3 or TRBV12-4 and TRBJ2-2; no DNA is available, so the TRBD2 call from TCRdb remains unchecked. CDR3 length equals 15 residues. CDR3: CASNGGAFPTGELFF.

This sequence joins TRBV4-2 and TRBJ2-7; checking the TCRdb D call of TRBD2 is not possible without DNA. The CDR3 covers 15 residues. The germline V gene has CDR1 LGHNA and CDR2 YNFKEQ. This chain's CDR3 is CASSQGTSGHYEQYF.